The sample holds many counts of the clone carrying this TCR beta chain. The CDR3 has 14 amino acids. Trimming removed 0 bases at V and 3 bases at J, with 9 bases between. CDR1 and CDR2 from the germline V gene are MGHRA and YSYEKL. A J-beta primer mix and a sample-barcoded 5' primer were used in a second PCR of about 6 to 12 cycles. Unique molecular identifiers of 12 random nucleotides labeled each cDNA. MiXCR was run by TCRdb on the 5' RACE reads, yielding one entry per CDR3 protein. This table holds some 640,000 distinct CDR3 sequences, about 30% found once. This sample was included in a study of blood T cells in healthy people across ages.

The chain combines TRBV4-1 with TRBJ2-7, with D tentatively TRBD1 (6 bases). Sequenced input: blood. This sequence originates from a woman at least 80 years old in good health. CDR3 in amino acids: CASSQDRGYYEQYF. CDR3 bases: TGCGCCAGCAGCCAAGACAGGGGCTACTACGAGCAGTACTTC.